The rows below give T cell receptor beta chains drawn from one sample of a study of T cells in Graves' hyperthyroidism and ophthalmopathy. TCRdb re-analysed the multiplex PCR reads in MiXCR, keeping a single row per CDR3 protein. The sample carries a few hundred thousand distinct CDR3 sequences, about 19% recorded once. Sequenced sample: blood. These receptor sequences come from a man aged 45-60 years with Graves' ophthalmopathy. CDR3s include the opening cysteine and the closing phenylalanine or tryptophan. D genes are given only for firm matches. For some rows the clone size is stated as once, few or many, or as a class when expanded; others skip it.

DNA	CDR3	D	J	V	size
TGTGCCAGCAGCTTAGGGGGACATCGAACAGATACGCAGTATTTT	CASSLGGHRTDTQYF	NA	TRBJ2-3	TRBV11-3	many
TGCAGTGCTCAAACTAGCGGGGAGACCCAGTACTTC	CSAQTSGETQYF	TRBD2	TRBJ2-5	TRBV20-1	many
TGTGCCACCAGTGATCCTTTCGACAGCCCCGGGGAGCTGTTTTTT	CATSDPFDSPGELFF	NA	TRBJ2-2	TRBV24-1	few
TGTGCCACCAGCCGTATCACCGGGGAGCTGTTTTTT	CATSRITGELFF	NA	TRBJ2-2	TRBV24-1	many
TGTGCCTGGAGTACCGGGACAAAAGATCAGCCCCAGCATTTT	CAWSTGTKDQPQHF	NA	TRBJ1-5	TRBV30	NA
TGCAGCGCCGACCGGGACAGGGGGCGGGAGACCCAGTACTTC	CSADRDRGRETQYF	TRBD1	TRBJ2-5	TRBV20-1	NA
TGCAGTGCTAGTTTGTCTAGAGTCAACAATGAGCAGTTCTTC	CSASLSRVNNEQFF	NA	TRBJ2-1	TRBV20-1	many
TGCGCCAGCAGCCAAGATCCGGGAGGCAACACCGGGGAGCTGTTTTTT	CASSQDPGGNTGELFF	TRBD2	TRBJ2-2	TRBV4-1	NA
TGCAGCGCCCGGACTAGCGGATTAGATGAGCAGTTCTTC	CSARTSGLDEQFF	TRBD2	TRBJ2-1	TRBV29-1	many
TGTGCCAGCAGTGAAGAGGGAACCAAAAACATTCAGTACTTC	CASSEEGTKNIQYF	NA	TRBJ2-4	TRBV2	few
TGTGCCACCAGCAGAGAGGGCGGGACTAGCGGGAGCACAGATACGCAGTATTTT	CATSREGGTSGSTDTQYF	TRBD2	TRBJ2-3	TRBV15	few
TGTGCCAGCAGTTACTCTGTCAACACTGAAGCTTTCTTT	CASSYSVNTEAFF	NA	TRBJ1-1	TRBV6-6	NA
TGTGCCAGCAGCTTTCCTCGAGGCGGGAGTTGGGCCAATGAGCAGTTCTTC	CASSFPRGGSWANEQFF	TRBD2	TRBJ2-1	TRBV7-2	NA
TGTGCCAGCAGTTTATCGTTAGGCGGAAATCAGCCCCAGCATTTT	CASSLSLGGNQPQHF	NA	TRBJ1-5	TRBV28	many
TGCAGTGCTAGCCCGGGAGTAGCGGGCTACGAGCAGTACTTC	CSASPGVAGYEQYF	TRBD2	TRBJ2-7	TRBV20-1	many
TGCGCCAGCAGCGGTTCTAGCGGGATCCACAATGAGCAGTTCTTC	CASSGSSGIHNEQFF	TRBD2	TRBJ2-1	TRBV4-1	few
TGTGCCAGCAGCCCAGGACTAGGTCTTGTGGATGAGCAGTTCTTC	CASSPGLGLVDEQFF	TRBD2	TRBJ2-1	TRBV14	many
TGCAGTGCTAGAGATGGGGGTAGCGGGGTAAATGCCGGGGAGCTGTTTTTT	CSARDGGSGVNAGELFF	TRBD2	TRBJ2-2	TRBV20-1	NA
TGTGCCAGCAGTCCCTGGGAGGATGAAAAACTGTTTTTT	CASSPWEDEKLFF	NA	TRBJ1-4	TRBV27	NA
TGCGCCAGCAGTTTGAACACCGGGACTAATGAAAAACTGTTTTTT	CASSLNTGTNEKLFF	NA	TRBJ1-4	TRBV5-1	few
TGCGCCAGCAGCACACGTCCGGGGAACACCGGGGAGCTGTTTTTT	CASSTRPGNTGELFF	NA	TRBJ2-2	TRBV5-1	few
TGTGCCAGCAGCTTGGGTCGGACTAGCGGCCCCCGGTCGTATTTT	CASSLGRTSGPRSYF	TRBD2	TRBJ2-3	TRBV11-2	NA
TGTGCCAGCAGCTCCGCCCGGGGGACTGAAGCTTTCTTT	CASSSARGTEAFF	NA	TRBJ1-1	TRBV3-1	many